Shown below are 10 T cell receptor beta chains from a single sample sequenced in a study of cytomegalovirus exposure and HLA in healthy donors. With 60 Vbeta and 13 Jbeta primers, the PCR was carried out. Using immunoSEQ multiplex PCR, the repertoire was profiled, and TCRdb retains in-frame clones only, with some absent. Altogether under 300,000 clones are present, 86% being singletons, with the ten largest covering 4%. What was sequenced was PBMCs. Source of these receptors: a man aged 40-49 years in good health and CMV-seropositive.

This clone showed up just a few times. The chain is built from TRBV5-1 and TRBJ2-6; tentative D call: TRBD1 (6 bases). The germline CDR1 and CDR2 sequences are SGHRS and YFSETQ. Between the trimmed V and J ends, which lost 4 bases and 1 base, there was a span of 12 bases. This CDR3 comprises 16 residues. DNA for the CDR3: TGCGCCAGCAGCGGGTGGGGGCAGTCTGGGGCCAACGTCCTGACTTTC. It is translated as CASSGWGQSGANVLTF.

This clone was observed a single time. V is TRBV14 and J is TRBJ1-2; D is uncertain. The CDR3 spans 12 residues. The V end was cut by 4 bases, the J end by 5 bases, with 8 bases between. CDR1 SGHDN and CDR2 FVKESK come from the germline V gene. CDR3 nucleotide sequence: TGTGCCAGCAGCCCATCGGGATATGGCTACACCTTC. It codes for CASSPSGYGYTF.

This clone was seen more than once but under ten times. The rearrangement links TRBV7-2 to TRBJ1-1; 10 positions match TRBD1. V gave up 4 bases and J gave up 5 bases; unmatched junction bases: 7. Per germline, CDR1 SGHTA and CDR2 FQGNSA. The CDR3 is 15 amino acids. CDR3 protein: CASSSWTGGITEAFF. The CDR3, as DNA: TGTGCCAGCAGCTCTTGGACAGGGGGGATTACTGAAGCTTTCTTT.

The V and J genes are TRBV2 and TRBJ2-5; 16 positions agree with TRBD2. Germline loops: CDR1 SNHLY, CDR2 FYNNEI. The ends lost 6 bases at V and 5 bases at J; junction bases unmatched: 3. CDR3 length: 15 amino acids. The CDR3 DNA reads TGTGCCAGCAGCGGGACTAGCGGGAGGGATGAGACCCAGTACTTC. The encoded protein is CASSGTSGRDETQYF.

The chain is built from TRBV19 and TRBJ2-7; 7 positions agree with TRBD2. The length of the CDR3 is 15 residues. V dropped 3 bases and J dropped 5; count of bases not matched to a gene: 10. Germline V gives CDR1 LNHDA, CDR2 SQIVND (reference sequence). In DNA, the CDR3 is TGTGCCAGTAGTATTCGGCGGGAGCCCGGTGACGAGCAGTACTTC. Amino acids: CASSIRREPGDEQYF.

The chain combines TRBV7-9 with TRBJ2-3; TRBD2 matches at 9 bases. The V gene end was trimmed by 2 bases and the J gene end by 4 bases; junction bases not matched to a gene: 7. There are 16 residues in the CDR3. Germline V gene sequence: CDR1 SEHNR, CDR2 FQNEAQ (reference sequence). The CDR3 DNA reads TGTGCCAGCAGCTTATCGGCGGGAGGGCTGCCAGATACGCAGTATTTT. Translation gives CASSLSAGGLPDTQYF. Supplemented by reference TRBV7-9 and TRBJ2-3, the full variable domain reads DTGVSQNPRHKITKRGQNVTFRCDPISEHNRLYWYRQTLGQGPEFLTYFQNEAQLEKSRLLSDRFSAERPKGSFSTLEIQRTEQGDSAMYLCASSLSAGGLPDTQYFGPGTRLTVL.

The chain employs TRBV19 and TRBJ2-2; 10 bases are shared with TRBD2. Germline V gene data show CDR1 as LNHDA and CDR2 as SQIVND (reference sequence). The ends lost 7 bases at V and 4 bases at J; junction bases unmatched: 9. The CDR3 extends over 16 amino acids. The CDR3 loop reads CASNPQGLASTGELFF. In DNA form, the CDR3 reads TGTGCCAGTAATCCTCAGGGACTAGCGAGCACCGGGGAGCTGTTTTTT.

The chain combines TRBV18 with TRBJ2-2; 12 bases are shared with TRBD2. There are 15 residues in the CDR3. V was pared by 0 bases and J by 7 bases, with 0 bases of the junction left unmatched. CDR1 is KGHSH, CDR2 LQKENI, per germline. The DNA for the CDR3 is TGTGCCAGCTCACCACCGGGACTAGCGGGCGGGGAGCTGTTTTTT. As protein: CASSPPGLAGGELFF.

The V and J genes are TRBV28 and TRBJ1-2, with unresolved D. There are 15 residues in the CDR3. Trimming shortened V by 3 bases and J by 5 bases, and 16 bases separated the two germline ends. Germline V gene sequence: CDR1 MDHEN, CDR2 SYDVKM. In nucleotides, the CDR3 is TGTGCCAGCAGTTTTTCCGTCTCCGGTTGGTATGGCTACACCTTC. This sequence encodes CASSFSVSGWYGYTF.

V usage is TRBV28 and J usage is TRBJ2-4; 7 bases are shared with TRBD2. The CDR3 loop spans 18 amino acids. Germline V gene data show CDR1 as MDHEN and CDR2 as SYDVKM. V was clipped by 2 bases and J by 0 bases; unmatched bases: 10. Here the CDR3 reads CASSLVAGRGLAKNIQYF. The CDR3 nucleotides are TGTGCCAGCAGTTTAGTGGCTGGGAGGGGACTAGCCAAAAACATTCAGTACTTC.